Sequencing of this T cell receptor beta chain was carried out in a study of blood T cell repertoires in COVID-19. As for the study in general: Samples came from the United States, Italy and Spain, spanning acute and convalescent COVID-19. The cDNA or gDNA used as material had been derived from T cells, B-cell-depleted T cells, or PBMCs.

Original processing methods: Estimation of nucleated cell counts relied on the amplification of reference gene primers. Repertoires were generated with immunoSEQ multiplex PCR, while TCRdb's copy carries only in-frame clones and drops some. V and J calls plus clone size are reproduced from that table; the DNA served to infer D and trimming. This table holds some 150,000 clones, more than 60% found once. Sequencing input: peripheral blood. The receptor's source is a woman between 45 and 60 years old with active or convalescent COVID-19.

The CDR3 nucleotides are TGCGCCAGCAGCTTGGATCTAGCGGGCTTAGATGAGCAGTTCTTC. Amino acids: CASSLDLAGLDEQFF. V gene TRBV5-1 combines with J gene TRBJ2-1; 8 bases are a match to TRBD2. J gave up 8 bases and V 0 bases, and 7 bases lay outside the gene matches. This CDR3 is built from 15 residues. The germline CDR1 and CDR2 sequences are SGHRS and YFSETQ. Together with reference TRBV5-1 and TRBJ2-1, the CDR3 gives the full variable domain: KAGVTQTPRYLIKTRGQQVTLSCSPISGHRSVSWYQQTPGQGLQFLFEYFSETQRNKGNFPGRFSGRQFSNSRSEMNVSTLELGDSALYLCASSLDLAGLDEQFFGPGTRLTVL.